This T cell receptor beta chain appears in the sequencing data of a study of T cell repertoires in cytomegalovirus infection. Study in general: Through public TCR beta signatures, both CMV infection and matching HLA type were indicated. Study results and caveats: Dominant in the ex vivo response were TCR beta clonotypes restricted by HLA-C and specific for CMV.

In TCRdb, the reads were re-called with MiXCR into one record per CDR3 protein. The table shows around 450,000 distinct CDR3 sequences, with roughly 31% occurring only once. Germline V gives CDR1 SGHAT, CDR2 FQNNGV. V shed 0 bases and J shed 8 bases, with 9 bases lying between them. This CDR3 region has 13 residues. Remarks on this clonotype: Its antigen remains unknown.

The clonotype comes from a human donor in good health (CMV status not recorded). Some clones in this sample may be carry-over from other donors' samples. The sample taken for sequencing was PBMCs. The chain is built from TRBV11-2 and TRBJ2-3; unclear D gene. CDR3 DNA sequence: TGTGCCAGCAGCTTAGATCAGGAATCTACGCAGTATTTT. Residues: CASSLDQESTQYF.